Each of the 22 T cell receptor beta chains below was sequenced from the same sample in a study. MiXCR, run by TCRdb on the 5' RACE reads, gives a single entry per CDR3 protein. The data contain roughly 6,000 distinct CDR3 sequences, roughly 72% of them seen just once; the ten biggest clones take up about 4.2%. The specimen was memory CD4+ T cells sorted from a lymph node. Subset indicated: memory CD4+ T cells, CD4+CD45RO+CD25-. These receptors were collected from a female donor with breast cancer.

The CDR3 DNA reads as TGTGCCACCAGAGGACTAGCGGGAACCAGCTCCTACAATGAGCAGTTCTTC. It specifies CATRGLAGTSSYNEQFF. The chain carries TRBV15 and TRBJ2-1, with TRBD2 identical over 12 bases. This CDR3 is built from 17 residues. Germline-derived CDR1 and CDR2 are LNHNV and YYDKDF (reference sequence). The junction had 6 bases not matched to a gene; V was cut back by 6 bases and J by 0 bases.

This chain links TRBV6-6 with TRBJ1-5; 10 nucleotides line up with TRBD1. V was clipped by 5 bases and J by 7 bases; unmatched bases: 11. The germline gives CDR1 MNHNY, CDR2 SVGAGI (reference sequence). The CDR3 is 16 residues long. CDR3 coding DNA: TGTGCCAGCAGTAGGTCCGGGACAGGGGAAGGCCAGCCCCAGCATTTT. Translated: CASSRSGTGEGQPQHF.

V gene TRBV20-1 combines with J gene TRBJ2-1, with a tentative D call TRBD2 (5 bases). V was cut by 0 bases and J by 4 bases, with 16 bases left in between. Germline values: CDR1 DFQATT, CDR2 SNEGSKA (reference sequence). This CDR3 has 16 residues. For the CDR3, the DNA is TGCAGTGCTAGAGATGTGAGGCGGGTTAGGTACAATGAGCAGTTCTTC. This gives the protein CSARDVRRVRYNEQFF.

With respect to this clonotype: Sequence at one end of the junction differs from germline and may be a read error. The genes are TRBV12-5 and TRBJ1-1; D is ambiguous. The germline V gene encodes CDR1 LGHNT and CDR2 FRNRAP. The CDR3 is 13 residues long. The CDR3 DNA is TGTGCTAGTGTGGAGCAAATGAACACTGAAGCTCTCTTT. Protein: CASVEQMNTEALF.

This clonotype showed up just a few times. The chain has TRBV20-1 and TRBJ2-3; 7 nucleotides line up with TRBD2. With V trimmed by 0 bases and J by 5 bases, 5 bases remained unmatched. This CDR3 is 14 amino acids long. In germline, CDR1 is DFQATT, CDR2 SNEGSKA (reference sequence). CDR3 nucleotide sequence: TGCAGTGCTAGAGACGCGGGAGTGGGAGATACGCAGTATTTT. This encodes CSARDAGVGDTQYF.

The sample holds a few counts of this clonotype. The chain couples TRBV7-3 to TRBJ2-1; the match to TRBD2 covers 9 bases. Germline CDR1 reads SGHTA; CDR2 reads FQGTGA. This CDR3 spans 15 amino acids. V lost 6 bases, J lost 7 bases, and 10 bases stayed unmatched. The CDR3 DNA reads TGTGCCAGCAGTCCCCCGGGACTAGCCCGAAATGAGCAGTTCTTC. It is translated as CASSPPGLARNEQFF.

This chain joins TRBV5-1 and TRBJ1-1; 8 bases fit TRBD1. The CDR3 has 15 amino acids. J was trimmed by 4 bases and V by 2 bases; bases with no gene match: 7. The germline V gene has CDR1 SGHRS and CDR2 YFSETQ. CDR3 DNA: TGCGCCAGCAGCTTTACGGCCACAGGGGGCACTGAAGCTTTCTTT. It specifies CASSFTATGGTEAFF.

The gene calls are TRBV15 and TRBJ2-4; D is perhaps TRBD2 (5 bases). This CDR3 spans 17 amino acids. V dropped 2 bases and J dropped 3 bases, with 17 bases sitting between them. Germline V CDR1 and CDR2: LNHNV, YYDKDF (reference sequence). The CDR3 nucleotides read TGTGCCACCAGCAGACTATCCCGGATTGGAGGCAAAAACATTCAGTACTTC. This sequence encodes CATSRLSRIGGKNIQYF.

CDR3 loop: CASSLTMVGSTDTQYF. The DNA for the CDR3 is TGTGCCAGCAGCTTAACGATGGTGGGGAGCACAGATACGCAGTATTTT. The rearrangement uses TRBV7-3 and TRBJ2-3; D is unclear. V lost 0 bases and J 0 bases, leaving 10 bases between the germline ends. This CDR3 region has 16 residues. Germline CDR1 and CDR2: SGHTA and FQGTGA. Variable domain in full (rest from reference TRBV7-3 and TRBJ2-3): GAGVSQTPSNKVTEKGKYVELRCDPISGHTALYWYRQSLGQGPEFLIYFQGTGAADDSGLPNDRFFAVRPEGSVSTLKIQRTERGDSAVYLCASSLTMVGSTDTQYFGPGTRLTVL.

This clonotype appeared once. The chain has TRBV20-1 and TRBJ2-4, with 10 bases fitting TRBD1. The V and J ends lost 0 bases and 5 bases, in that order; junction bases with no gene match: 1. This CDR3 region has 14 residues. Per the germline V gene, CDR1 is DFQATT and CDR2 is SNEGSKA (reference sequence). The CDR3 bases are TGCAGTGCTAGAGACGGGACAGGGGAAAACATTCAGTACTTC. Its protein is CSARDGTGENIQYF.

The rearrangement links TRBV7-3 to TRBJ2-2, with TRBD2 as a possible D gene (5 bases). The CDR3 spans 13 residues. V shed 2 bases and J shed 8 bases, with 9 bases lying between them. The germline V gene has CDR1 SGHTA and CDR2 FQGTGA. Here the CDR3 reads CASSLERGGELFF. The CDR3 coding sequence is TGTGCCAGCAGCTTAGAACGGGGTGGGGAGCTGTTTTTT.

In its sample, this clonotype was seen a few times. CDR3 DNA sequence: TGTGCCAGCAGCTTGGGAGGGGCAGGGGCCCTACTCGAGCAGTTCTTC. This encodes CASSLGGAGALLEQFF. V and J are TRBV5-4 and TRBJ2-1; a possible D gene is TRBD1 (6 bases). The CDR3 length is 16 residues. Trimming pared 0 bases from V and 10 bases from J, leaving 20 bases between. Germline assignment: CDR1 SGHNT and CDR2 YYREEE (reference sequence).

The chain combines TRBV11-3 with TRBJ2-1, with D perhaps TRBD1 (6 bases). The length of the CDR3 is 13 residues. Germline V gene lookup returns CDR1 SGHNT and CDR2 YENEEA. Trimming stripped 8 bases from V and 6 bases from J, with 14 bases between. Here the CDR3 DNA reads TGTGCCAGCGCGGCAGGGGTTGCCAATGAGCAGTTCTTC. Encoded protein: CASAAGVANEQFF.

The genes are TRBV10-3 and TRBJ1-1; 9 bases map to TRBD1. The CDR3 contains 14 residues. V lost 3 bases and J lost 10; bases outside the gene matches: 9. Germline assignment: CDR1 ENHRY and CDR2 SYGVKD. The CDR3 spells CAISDVGQGFVAFF. The CDR3 DNA reads TGTGCCATCAGTGATGTAGGACAGGGGTTTGTAGCTTTCTTT.

V is TRBV12-3 or TRBV12-4 and J is TRBJ1-4; a weak D match, TRBD1 (5 bases). The CDR3 runs to 15 residues. Between the trimmed V and J ends, which lost 3 bases and 8 bases, there was a span of 16 bases. In DNA, the CDR3 is TGTGCCAGCAGTTTGGGGCAGGGTGGAATCGAAAAACTGTTTTTT. Its protein is CASSLGQGGIEKLFF.

The sample holds one count of this clonotype. The V gene is TRBV12-3 or TRBV12-4, the J gene TRBJ1-5; 10 bases align to TRBD1. This CDR3 region has 15 residues. V was clipped by 7 bases and J by 4 bases; unmatched bases: 7. CDR3 nucleotide sequence: TGTGCCAGCACCCTCGGGACAGGGGCAAATCAGCCCCAGCATTTT. Protein sequence: CASTLGTGANQPQHF.

In this sample, this clonotype turned up once. The chain couples TRBV20-1 to TRBJ2-1, with D tentatively TRBD1 (6 bases). The CDR3 sequence is 16 residues long. Trimming stripped 1 base from V and 3 bases from J, with 16 bases between. CDR1 DFQATT and CDR2 SNEGSKA come from the germline V gene (reference sequence). In nucleotides, the CDR3 is TGCAGTGCTAGAGGTCAGAGCAGGGGTGTCTACAATGAGCAGTTCTTC. Its translation is CSARGQSRGVYNEQFF.

The chain carries TRBV7-6 and TRBJ2-3; D gene unclear. CDR3 length: 15 amino acids. Germline V gene data show CDR1 as SGHVS and CDR2 as FNYEAQ. V was clipped by 4 bases and J by 0 bases, with 11 bases between them. The CDR3 DNA reads as TGTGCCAGCAGCTCCCGACGGATCAGCACAGATACGCAGTATTTT. Encoded protein: CASSSRRISTDTQYF. Together with reference TRBV7-6 and TRBJ2-3, the CDR3 gives the full variable domain: GAGVSQSPRYKVTKRGQDVALRCDPISGHVSLYWYRQALGQGPEFLTYFNYEAQQDKSGLPNDRFSAERPEGSISTLTIQRTEQRDSAMYRCASSSRRISTDTQYFGPGTRLTVL.

Concerning this clonotype: Relative to the germline gene, one junction end is altered; a read error may explain this. This chain joins TRBV20-1 and TRBJ2-1; 15 bases fit TRBD2. The CDR3 has 16 amino acids. CDR1 is DFQATT, CDR2 SNEGSKA, per germline (reference sequence). Here the CDR3 DNA reads TGCAGTGCCAGAAGGCCCGGGACTAGCGGGGGGACCGAGCAGTTTTTC. Protein product: CSARRPGTSGGTEQFF.

Comments on this clonotype: This may be a read error: a much more frequent sequence differs by one nucleotide. The chain employs TRBV20-1 and TRBJ2-1; D remains unclear. CDR1 DFQATT and CDR2 SNEGSKA come from the germline V gene (reference sequence). V gave up 3 bases and J gave up 1 base, with 4 bases separating them. The CDR3 covers 12 residues. In DNA form, the CDR3 reads TGCAGTGCTAGGGGATCCTACAATGAGCAGTTCTTC. This sequence encodes CSARGSYNEQFF.

The chain combines TRBV20-1 with TRBJ2-7, with D possibly being TRBD1 (6 bases). The CDR3 has 12 residues. Trimming took 3 bases from V and 5 from J, leaving 11 bases between them. Germline V CDR1 and CDR2: DFQATT, SNEGSKA (reference sequence). CDR3 DNA sequence: TGCAGTGCTAGCGACAGGTTAAACGAGCAGTACTTC. It is translated as CSASDRLNEQYF.

The CDR3 sequence: CASSFRGRWYGYTF. CDR3 in DNA: TGTGCCAGCAGCTTCAGGGGGCGTTGGTATGGCTACACCTTC. The chain uses TRBV6-5 and TRBJ1-2; TRBD1 agrees at 8 bases. The length of the CDR3 is 14 residues. V lost 6 bases, J lost 5 bases, and 8 bases stayed unmatched. In germline, CDR1 is MNHEY, CDR2 SVGAGI.